The table lists the clone carrying this T cell receptor (beta chain) with a count of one. This sample includes further DNA sequences coding for the same CDR3. This entry is derived from a study of blood T cell repertoires in COVID-19. Study background: Nucleic acid was either cDNA or gDNA, and it came from T cells, B-cell-depleted T cells, or PBMCs.

CDR1 and CDR2 from the germline V gene are SGHRS and YFSETQ. Trimming took off 4 bases at V and 2 bases at J, with 12 bases between the two ends. The CDR3 loop spans 14 amino acids. This table comes from immunoSEQ multiplex PCR, and its TCRdb copy is limited to in-frame clones, with some not included. The profile shows 200,000 to 250,000 clones, 75% to 85% of them singletons. The sequenced material came from peripheral blood. This TCR derives from a human donor in a cohort sampled during active COVID-19. J is TRBJ2-5 and V is TRBV5-1; D possibly corresponds to TRBD1 (5 bases). The CDR3 sequence is CASSPRQGQETQYF. The DNA for the CDR3 is TGCGCCAGCAGCCCCCGGCAGGGACAAGAGACCCAGTACTTC.